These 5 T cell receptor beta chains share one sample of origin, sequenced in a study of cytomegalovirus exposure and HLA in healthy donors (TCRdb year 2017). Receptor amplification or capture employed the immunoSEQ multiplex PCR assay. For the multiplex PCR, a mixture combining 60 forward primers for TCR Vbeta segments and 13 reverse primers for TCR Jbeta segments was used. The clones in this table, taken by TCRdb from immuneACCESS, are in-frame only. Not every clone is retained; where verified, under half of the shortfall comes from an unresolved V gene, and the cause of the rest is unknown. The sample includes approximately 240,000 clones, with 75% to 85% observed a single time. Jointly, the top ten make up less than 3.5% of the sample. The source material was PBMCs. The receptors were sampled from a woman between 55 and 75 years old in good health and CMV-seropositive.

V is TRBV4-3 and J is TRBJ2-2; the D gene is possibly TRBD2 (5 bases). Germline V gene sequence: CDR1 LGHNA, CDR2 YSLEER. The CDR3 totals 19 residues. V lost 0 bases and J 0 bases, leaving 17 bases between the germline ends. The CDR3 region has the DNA TGCGCCAGCAGCCAAGACCACGGGGTAGTCTACTCGAACACCGGGGAGCTGTTTTTT. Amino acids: CASSQDHGVVYSNTGELFF.

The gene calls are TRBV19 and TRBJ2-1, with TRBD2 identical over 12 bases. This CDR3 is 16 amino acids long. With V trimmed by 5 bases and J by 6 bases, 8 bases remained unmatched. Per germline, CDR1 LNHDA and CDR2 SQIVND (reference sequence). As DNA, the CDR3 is TGTGCCAGTAGTCCACTAGCGGGGGGCTCAGGCAATGAGCAGTTCTTC. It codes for CASSPLAGGSGNEQFF.

The CDR3 region has the DNA TGTGCCTGGAGTCGGGACAGTCGGACTGAAGCTTTCTTT. Encoded protein: CAWSRDSRTEAFF. This chain uses TRBV30 with TRBJ1-1; 7 bases align to TRBD1. V lost 2 bases and J lost 5; bases outside the gene matches: 5. This CDR3 spans 13 amino acids. Germline V lookup: CDR1 GTSNPN, CDR2 SVGIG (reference sequence).

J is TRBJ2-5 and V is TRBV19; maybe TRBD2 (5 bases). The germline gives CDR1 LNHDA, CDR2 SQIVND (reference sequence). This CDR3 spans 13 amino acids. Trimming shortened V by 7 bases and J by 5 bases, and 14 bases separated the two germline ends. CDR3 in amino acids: CASNNGGAETQYF. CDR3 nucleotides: TGTGCCAGTAATAACGGAGGCGCCGAGACCCAGTACTTC.

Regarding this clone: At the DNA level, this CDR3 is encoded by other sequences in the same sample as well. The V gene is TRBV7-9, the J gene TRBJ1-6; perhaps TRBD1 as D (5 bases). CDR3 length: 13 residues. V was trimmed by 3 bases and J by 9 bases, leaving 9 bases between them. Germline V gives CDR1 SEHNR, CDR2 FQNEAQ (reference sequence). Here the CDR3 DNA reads TGTGCCAGCAGCTTGCAGGGAGGTTCACCCCTCCACTTT. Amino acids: CASSLQGGSPLHF.